The present T cell receptor beta chain was sequenced within a study of somatic mutations in cytotoxic T cells in rheumatoid arthritis. The CDR3 consists of 10 residues. CDR1 is SQVTM and CDR2 is ANQGSEA in the germline V gene. Trimming removed 6 bases at V and 7 bases at J, with 9 bases between. The data were produced by immunoSEQ multiplex PCR, yet TCRdb's version contains in-frame clones alone and is incomplete. This sample yields around 1,000 clones, of which 84% are seen a single time; 20% to 30% belongs to the top ten. The source of this sequence is a woman aged 60-75 years with rheumatoid arthritis. The rearrangement joins TRBV29-1 to TRBJ2-5; D is ambiguous. Sequenced: CD8+ T cells sorted from blood. Here the CDR3 reads CSVGVGTQYF. CDR3 in DNA: TGCAGCGTCGGAGTTGGGACCCAGTACTTC. Complete variable domain (other parts from reference TRBV29-1 and TRBJ2-5): SAVISQKPSRDICQRGTSLTIQCQVDSQVTMMFWYRQQPGQSLTLIATANQGSEATYESGFVIDKFPISRPNLTFSTLTVSNMSPEDSSIYLCSVGVGTQYFGPGTRLLVL.